Listed here are 23 T cell receptor beta chains from one sample, sequenced in a study of T cell clonotyping in hematopoietic cell transplantation (dated by TCRdb to the early 2020s). The time point label here, explained by the study, means: recipient sample about 28 days before transplant, after cytoreduction. The library was generated by the immunoSEQ multiplex PCR assay. This is the immuneACCESS table as TCRdb keeps it, with only in-frame sequences that have V and J called. A part of the clones is gone; compared with another copy, unresolved V genes explain less than half, and the rest is unexplained. Recorded for this sample are roughly 30,000 clones; around 80% of them occurred a single time. The biggest ten clones account for around 6.5% of the sample. Sequenced here: peripheral blood mononuclear cells, sampled before stem cell transplant. These receptor sequences come from a young woman with chronic myeloid leukemia. Some clones in this sample may be carry-over from other donors' samples.

The genes are TRBV4-3 and TRBJ2-3; D perhaps matches TRBD2 (5 bases). Germline V lookup: CDR1 LGHNA, CDR2 YSLEER. V was trimmed by 1 base and J by 1 base, leaving 9 bases between them. This CDR3 contains 15 residues. The CDR3, as DNA: TGCGCCAGCAGCCAAGTTCTGGGAGGCACAGATACGCAGTATTTT. Protein: CASSQVLGGTDTQYF.

The chain carries TRBV29-1 and TRBJ2-2, with D unclear. Deletions cut 5 bases from V and 1 base from J, with 11 bases between. CDR3 length equals 14 residues. CDR1 and CDR2 from the germline V gene are SQVTM and ANQGSEA. CDR3 amino acids: CSVITYGNTGELFF. The CDR3 coding sequence is TGCAGCGTTATAACTTACGGGAACACCGGGGAGCTGTTTTTT.

The rearrangement uses TRBV7-9 and TRBJ2-5; D not certain. The V and J ends lost 5 bases and 1 base respectively, with 17 bases between them. The germline CDR1 and CDR2 sequences are SEHNR and FQNEAQ (reference sequence). The CDR3 has 16 residues. CDR3 residues: CASSPNARVGQETQYF. Here the CDR3 DNA reads TGTGCCAGCAGCCCCAACGCCCGGGTTGGCCAAGAGACCCAGTACTTC.

The V gene is TRBV7-2, the J gene TRBJ1-1, with unresolved D. Germline lookup yields CDR1 SGHTA and CDR2 FQGNSA. V was pared by 1 base and J by 0 bases, with 6 bases between. The CDR3 contains 14 residues. This chain's CDR3 is CASSLGSLNTEAFF. In nucleotides, the CDR3 is TGTGCCAGCAGCTTAGGATCTCTGAACACTGAAGCTTTCTTT.

The rearrangement uses TRBV27 and TRBJ2-7, with TRBD1 identical over 10 bases. CDR1 is MNHEY, CDR2 SMNVEV, per germline (reference sequence). The CDR3 is made up of 14 amino acids. V gave up 6 bases and J gave up 7 bases; unmatched junction bases: 9. The CDR3 is CASSLRDRGKEQYF. The CDR3, as DNA: TGTGCCAGCAGCCTCCGGGACAGGGGTAAAGAGCAGTACTTC.

This clone was detected only a few times. The genes are TRBV28 and TRBJ1-4; the match to TRBD1 covers 8 bases. There are 14 residues in the CDR3. Looked up from germline, CDR1 is MDHEN and CDR2 is SYDVKM. Unmatched junction bases numbered 2, after V lost 5 bases and J lost 3 bases. CDR3 DNA sequence: TGTGCCAGCAGTCCGGGACAGGCTAATGAAAAACTGTTTTTT. Translation: CASSPGQANEKLFF.

The gene calls are TRBV5-1 and TRBJ2-7; unclear D gene. This CDR3 contains 13 residues. CDR1 and CDR2 from the germline V gene are SGHRS and YFSETQ. Trimming pared 0 bases from V and 4 bases from J, leaving 8 bases between. For the CDR3, the DNA is TGCGCCAGCAGCTTGGTGGCGGAGTACGAGCAGTACTTC. It translates to CASSLVAEYEQYF.

The chain employs TRBV6-5 and TRBJ2-3; perhaps TRBD1 as D (6 bases). Germline CDR1 is MNHEY and CDR2 is SVGAGI. The CDR3 totals 14 residues. Trimming pared 2 bases from V and 8 bases from J, leaving 14 bases between. CDR3 residues: CASSYGRARGTQYF. Written as DNA, the CDR3 is TGTGCCAGCAGTTACGGACGGGCCAGGGGTACGCAGTATTTT.

This clone was counted only a few times. This sequence joins TRBV7-8 and TRBJ1-6; D unclear. This CDR3 contains 16 residues. The V end lost 1 base, the J end lost 6 bases, and 13 bases lay between the germline ends. Germline CDR1 is SGHVS and CDR2 is FQNEAQ. CDR3 amino acids: CASSLEVQASNSPLHF. The CDR3 DNA follows: TGTGCCAGCAGCTTAGAAGTCCAGGCTAGTAATTCACCCCTCCACTTT.

The chain uses TRBV2 and TRBJ2-5; D is possibly TRBD2 (7 bases). Trimming pared 3 bases from V and 0 bases from J, leaving 14 bases between. The CDR3 runs to 16 residues. In germline, CDR1 is SNHLY, CDR2 FYNNEI. In nucleotides, the CDR3 is TGTGCCAGCAGTGATTGGGAGGGGGACTACCAAGAGACCCAGTACTTC. Protein: CASSDWEGDYQETQYF.

This clone was found a few times. The rearrangement joins TRBV7-6 to TRBJ1-1, with a possible D match to TRBD1 (5 bases). The germline V gene encodes CDR1 SGHVS and CDR2 FNYEAQ. Trimming took 7 bases from V and 3 from J, leaving 12 bases between them. The CDR3 loop spans 13 amino acids. For the CDR3, the DNA is TGTGCCAGCATGGGCAGGGAGGACACTGAAGCTTTCTTT. Protein sequence: CASMGREDTEAFF.

V is TRBV6-5 and J is TRBJ2-3; 8 positions match TRBD2. The CDR3 runs 15 residues. Germline-derived CDR1 and CDR2 are MNHEY and SVGAGI. The V and J ends lost 6 bases and 0 bases, in that order; junction bases with no gene match: 5. The CDR3 sequence is CASRTGTRSTDTQYF. In nucleotides, the CDR3 is TGTGCCAGCAGGACCGGGACTAGGAGCACAGATACGCAGTATTTT.

The gene calls are TRBV7-6 and TRBJ2-3, with TRBD2 matching 11 bases. V dropped 2 bases and J dropped 4; count of bases not matched to a gene: 5. The CDR3 length is 16 residues. From germline, CDR1 is SGHVS and CDR2 FNYEAQ. CDR3 in DNA: TGTGCCAGCAGCTTAAGGGCTAGCGGGGGGTCAGATACGCAGTATTTT. It yields the protein CASSLRASGGSDTQYF.

This clone appeared a single time. The chain couples TRBV7-2 to TRBJ1-5, with D tentatively TRBD1 (6 bases). CDR1 is SGHTA, CDR2 FQGNSA, per germline. The CDR3 is 15 residues long. V gave up 1 base and J gave up 2 bases, with 9 bases separating them. CDR3 region: CASSLEGGRNQPQHF. In nucleotides, the CDR3 is TGTGCCAGCAGCTTAGAGGGGGGACGCAATCAGCCCCAGCATTTT.

The rearrangement links TRBV9 to TRBJ1-2; TRBD1 matches 8 bases. Germline CDR1 reads SGDLS; CDR2 reads YYNGEE. There are 13 residues in the CDR3. After removal of 0 bases from V and 9 bases from J, the junction contained 4 bases not matched to a gene. The CDR3 region is CASSVATGGSYTF. The DNA of the CDR3 is TGTGCCAGCAGCGTAGCTACAGGGGGTAGCTACACCTTC.

This clone was seen more than once but under ten times. The rearrangement uses TRBV6-1 and TRBJ1-2; perhaps TRBD1 as D (6 bases). V was cut by 0 bases and J by 5 bases, with 13 bases left in between. CDR1 is MNHNS and CDR2 is SASEGT in the germline V gene. There are 15 residues in the CDR3. CDR3 in amino acids: CASSEAIGQIYGYTF. The DNA for the CDR3 is TGTGCCAGCAGTGAAGCCATTGGACAGATATATGGCTACACCTTC.

V and J are TRBV5-1 and TRBJ1-1; no reliable D call. Germline CDR1 and CDR2: SGHRS and YFSETQ. V lost 4 bases to trimming and J lost 2 bases, with 12 bases between them. The CDR3 sequence is 14 residues long. CDR3 nucleotide sequence: TGCGCCAGCAGCACCCGGGCCCTAAACACTGAAGCTTTCTTT. It codes for CASSTRALNTEAFF.

CDR3 bases: TGTGCCAGCAGTGAAGGCAGAAACACCATATATTTT. Its translation is CASSEGRNTIYF. The chain joins TRBV2 to TRBJ1-3; unclear D gene. This CDR3 is 12 amino acids long. V shed 1 base and J shed 5 bases, with 3 bases lying between them. Germline V gene data show CDR1 as SNHLY and CDR2 as FYNNEI.

This clone appeared a few times. The V and J genes are TRBV27 and TRBJ2-1; D uncertain. Germline V gene lookup returns CDR1 MNHEY and CDR2 SMNVEV (reference sequence). V gave up 6 bases and J gave up 5 bases, with 20 bases separating them. The CDR3 has 16 amino acids. Here the CDR3 DNA reads TGTGCCAGCAGCCCCATTTTGGGGAACCTTAACAATGAGCAGTTCTTC. This codes for CASSPILGNLNNEQFF.

This clone came up once. The chain joins TRBV6-5 to TRBJ1-2, with 7 bases matching TRBD1. Trimming removed 6 bases from V and 4 bases from J; junction bases left unmatched: 8. The germline CDR1 and CDR2 sequences are MNHEY and SVGAGI. This CDR3 region has 14 residues. The CDR3 region has the DNA TGTGCCAGCAGCCTGAGGACAGGCCTCTATGGCTACACCTTC. It translates to CASSLRTGLYGYTF.

The chain has TRBV29-1 and TRBJ2-7, with 8 positions matching TRBD1. The CDR3 consists of 14 residues. The trim removed 6 bases at V and 3 bases at J, leaving 10 bases unmatched. Germline assignment: CDR1 SQVTM and CDR2 ANQGSEA. The chain's CDR3 is CSVALGTGGYEQYV. CDR3 DNA: TGCAGCGTCGCGTTGGGGACAGGAGGCTACGAGCAGTACGTC.

J is TRBJ2-7 and V is TRBV6-5, with unresolved D. The CDR3 loop spans 13 amino acids. V was clipped by 2 bases and J by 6 bases, with 11 bases between them. Germline V gene sequence: CDR1 MNHEY, CDR2 SVGAGI. The CDR3 DNA is TGTGCCAGCAGTTACGTCGAAGCTGGCGAGCAGTACTTC. It codes for CASSYVEAGEQYF.

V gene TRBV7-6 combines with J gene TRBJ2-5, with D perhaps matching TRBD1 or TRBD2 (5 bases each). CDR3 length: 13 amino acids. Trimming took off 5 bases at V and 5 bases at J, with 12 bases between the two ends. The germline V gene encodes CDR1 SGHVS and CDR2 FNYEAQ. The CDR3 nucleotides are TGTGCCAGCAGCCCGGGACCGAGGGAGACCCAGTACTTC. Translation gives CASSPGPRETQYF.